This T cell receptor beta chain was found in a study of blood T cell repertoires in COVID-19. Across the study: Researchers got acute and convalescent COVID-19 samples from the United States, Italy and Spain. In each case, the material was cDNA or gDNA derived from T cells, B-cell-depleted T cells, or PBMCs.

The germline V gene encodes CDR1 MDHEN and CDR2 SYDVKM. V dropped 8 bases and J dropped 10; count of bases not matched to a gene: 18. This CDR3 has 16 residues. As handled by the study authors: Reference gene primer amplification gave nucleated cell count estimates. Produced via immunoSEQ multiplex PCR; TCRdb's table is partial and in-frame only. V, J and clone size were drawn from that table, and D and trimming were deduced from the DNA. Of 52,000 or so clones detected, 65% to 90% appear once; the ten largest clones hold 12%. This chain connects TRBV28 to TRBJ2-1, with 9 nucleotides matching TRBD1. The sample comprised peripheral blood. This clonotype originated in a human donor in a cohort sampled during active COVID-19. The CDR3 bases are TGTGCCAGCTCCCCTGGCAGGACAGGGGTGAACAGGGAGCAGTTCTTC. Protein: CASSPGRTGVNREQFF. Full variable domain (rest looked up from reference TRBV28 and TRBJ2-1): DVKVTQSSRYLVKRTGEKVFLECVQDMDHENMFWYRQDPGLGLRLIYFSYDVKMKEKGDIPEGYSVSREKKERFSLILESASTNQTSMYLCASSPGRTGVNREQFFGPGTRLTVL.